One sample yielded the 7 T cell receptor beta chains listed below, sequenced in a study of T cells after yellow fever vaccination. TCRdb redid the calling of the 5' RACE reads with MiXCR, one entry per CDR3 protein. Altogether just under 600,000 distinct CDR3 sequences are present, 13% being singletons, with the ten largest covering more than 12%. The sequencing used PBMCs, collected on the day of the yellow fever booster vaccination. The receptors originated from a man between 25 and 39 years old who received the YFV17D yellow fever vaccine.

This clonotype has just a few counts. V usage is TRBV29-1 and J usage is TRBJ2-3, with a weak D call TRBD2 (6 bases). The CDR3 has 12 amino acids. Germline values: CDR1 SQVTM, CDR2 ANQGSEA. V was cut by 4 bases and J by 12 bases, with 17 bases left in between. CDR3 amino acids: CSVAPSTGLQYF. The CDR3 DNA sequence: TGCAGCGTTGCACCCTCTACGGGACTTCAGTATTTT.

This clonotype has only a few counts. The chain is built from TRBV4-3 and TRBJ2-7; 7 positions match TRBD2. The CDR3 runs to 15 residues. With 4 bases clipped from V and 4 bases from J, the junction kept 10 bases outside the gene matches. Germline values: CDR1 LGHNA, CDR2 YSLEER. CDR3 in DNA: TGCGCCAGCAGCCGCCAGGCTAGCGGTGCGTACGAGCAGTACTTC. Its protein is CASSRQASGAYEQYF.

V is TRBV10-3 and J is TRBJ2-7; possibly TRBD1 or TRBD2 for D (5 bases each). The V gene's germline CDR1 is ENHRY and CDR2 SYGVKD. This CDR3 spans 12 amino acids. The ends were cut back, 9 bases at V and 0 bases at J, with 9 bases in the middle. DNA of the CDR3: TGTGCCATAGGGACCGACTCCTACGAGCAGTACTTC. This codes for CAIGTDSYEQYF.

This clonotype appeared a few times. This chain links TRBV7-8 with TRBJ2-2; 9 bases are shared with TRBD2. The trim removed 6 bases at V and 6 bases at J, leaving 17 bases unmatched. The CDR3 is made up of 18 amino acids. Germline V lookup: CDR1 SGHVS, CDR2 FQNEAQ. CDR3: CASSQVSFSGSIAGELFF. CDR3 DNA sequence: TGTGCCAGCAGTCAAGTTTCATTTAGCGGGAGTATAGCCGGGGAGCTGTTTTTT.

The CDR3 coding sequence is TGCGCCAGCAGCGGCTCCGGGACTGCGAACACCGGGGAGCTGTTTTTT. This codes for CASSGSGTANTGELFF. The V and J genes are TRBV5-1 and TRBJ2-2; tentative D call: TRBD2 (6 bases). V was clipped by 4 bases and J by 0 bases, with 13 bases between them. This CDR3 has 16 amino acids. CDR1 and CDR2 (germline): SGHRS, YFSETQ.

This sequence joins TRBV2 and TRBJ2-5; D might be TRBD1 (7 bases). Per germline, CDR1 SNHLY and CDR2 FYNNEI. This CDR3 is 15 amino acids long. The V end lost 5 bases, the J end lost 4 bases, and 17 bases lay between the germline ends. The CDR3 sequence is CASSRSRQGGETQYF. CDR3 DNA: TGTGCCAGCAGTAGGAGTAGACAGGGAGGAGAGACCCAGTACTTC.

The table lists this clonotype with many counts. The V call is TRBV12-3 or TRBV12-4, the J call TRBJ2-1; no clear D. The CDR3 runs to 11 residues. Between the trimmed V and J ends, which lost 1 base and 12 bases, there was a span of 7 bases. The CDR3 coding sequence is TGTGCCAGCAGTTTAGAATTCGGGCAGTTCTTC. This sequence encodes CASSLEFGQFF.